This is a list of T cell receptor beta chains from one sample in a study of cytomegalovirus exposure and HLA in healthy donors. Repertoires were generated with immunoSEQ multiplex PCR, while TCRdb's copy carries only in-frame clones and drops some. The sample has around 130,000 clones; approximately 78% are singletons. The source material was PBMCs. Receptor source: a woman in her forties in good health and CMV-seropositive. Each CDR3 is given with its conserved first and last residue. D genes are given only for firm matches. A row's size may be missing; if present it is once, few, many or a size class.

J gene: TRBJ1-6; V gene: TRBV9; D gene: -; clone size: -; CDR3 protein: CASSVEGNSPLHF; CDR3 DNA: TGTGCCAGCAGCGTCGAGGGAAATTCACCCCTCCACTTT
J gene: TRBJ2-5; V gene: TRBV18; D gene: TRBD1; clone size: -; CDR3 protein: CASSPLSDRAETQYF; CDR3 DNA: TGTGCCAGCTCACCACTTTCGGACAGGGCAGAGACCCAGTACTTC
J gene: TRBJ2-5; V gene: TRBV10-3; D gene: -; clone size: -; CDR3 protein: CAISDPTSSRWGTQYF; CDR3 DNA: TGTGCCATCAGTGATCCCACTAGCAGCCGTTGGGGGACCCAGTACTTC
J gene: TRBJ1-4; V gene: TRBV9; D gene: TRBD1; clone size: -; CDR3 protein: CASSVEGQGAEKLFF; CDR3 DNA: TGTGCCAGCAGCGTAGAGGGACAGGGAGCTGAAAAACTGTTTTTT
J gene: TRBJ2-1; V gene: TRBV7-6; D gene: TRBD2; clone size: -; CDR3 protein: CASSLVSSGSVYEQFF; CDR3 DNA: TGTGCCAGCAGCTTAGTATCTAGCGGGAGTGTGTATGAGCAGTTCTTC
J gene: TRBJ1-2; V gene: TRBV27; D gene: TRBD1; clone size: -; CDR3 protein: CASSLSLPGTGARGYTF; CDR3 DNA: TGTGCCAGCAGTTTATCGCTGCCCGGGACAGGTGCTAGAGGCTACACCTTC
J gene: TRBJ1-6; V gene: TRBV27; D gene: -; clone size: -; CDR3 protein: CASSLEGVGSPLHF; CDR3 DNA: TGTGCCAGCAGTTTAGAGGGGGTCGGTTCACCCCTCCACTTT
J gene: TRBJ2-3; V gene: TRBV7-9; D gene: TRBD1; clone size: once; CDR3 protein: CASSSQGARRADTQYF; CDR3 DNA: TGTGCCAGCAGCTCACAGGGGGCGAGGCGCGCAGATACGCAGTATTTT
J gene: TRBJ2-3; V gene: TRBV6-1; D gene: -; clone size: medium-sized; CDR3 protein: CASSERLITDTQYF; CDR3 DNA: TGTGCCAGCAGTGAGCGGCTTATCACAGATACGCAGTATTTT
J gene: TRBJ2-7; V gene: TRBV9; D gene: TRBD2; clone size: -; CDR3 protein: CASSVSGGGREQYF; CDR3 DNA: TGTGCCAGCAGCGTTAGCGGGGGGGGCCGGGAGCAGTACTTC
J gene: TRBJ1-1; V gene: TRBV28; D gene: TRBD1; clone size: -; CDR3 protein: CASTTKNPQGAVMDTEAFF; CDR3 DNA: TGTGCCAGCACCACCAAAAACCCACAGGGGGCCGTTATGGACACTGAAGCTTTCTTT
J gene: TRBJ2-3; V gene: TRBV20-1; D gene: -; clone size: -; CDR3 protein: CSARDSAQYF; CDR3 DNA: TGCAGTGCTAGAGATTCGGCGCAGTATTTT
J gene: TRBJ2-2; V gene: TRBV5-1; D gene: -; clone size: -; CDR3 protein: CASTRVSDTGELFF; CDR3 DNA: TGCGCCAGCACGCGAGTTTCCGACACCGGGGAGCTGTTTTTT
J gene: TRBJ2-1; V gene: TRBV9; D gene: TRBD1; clone size: -; CDR3 protein: CASSVDRTGFKNEQFF; CDR3 DNA: TGTGCCAGCAGCGTCGACCGGACAGGGTTTAAGAATGAGCAGTTCTTC
J gene: TRBJ2-4; V gene: TRBV19; D gene: -; clone size: -; CDR3 protein: CASSIASGQLKNIQYF; CDR3 DNA: TGTGCCAGTAGTATCGCGTCGGGACAACTCAAAAACATTCAGTACTTC
J gene: TRBJ1-1; V gene: TRBV4-1; D gene: -; clone size: once; CDR3 protein: CASSQDPGAGLYNTEAFF; CDR3 DNA: TGCGCCAGCAGCCAAGATCCGGGCGCGGGCCTCTACAACACTGAAGCTTTCTTT